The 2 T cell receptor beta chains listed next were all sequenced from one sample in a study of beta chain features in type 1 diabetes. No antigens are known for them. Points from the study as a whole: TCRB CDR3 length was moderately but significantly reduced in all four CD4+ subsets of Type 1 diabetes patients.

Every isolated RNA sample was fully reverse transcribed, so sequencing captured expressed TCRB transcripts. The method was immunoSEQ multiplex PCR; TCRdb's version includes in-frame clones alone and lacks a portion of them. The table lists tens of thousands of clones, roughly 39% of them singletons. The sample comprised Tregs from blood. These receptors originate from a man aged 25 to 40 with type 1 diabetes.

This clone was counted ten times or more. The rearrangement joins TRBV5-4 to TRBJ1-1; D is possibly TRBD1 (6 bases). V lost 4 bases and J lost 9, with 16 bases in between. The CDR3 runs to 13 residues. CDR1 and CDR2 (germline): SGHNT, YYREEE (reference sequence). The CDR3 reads CASSLPQGLKAFF. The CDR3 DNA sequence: TGTGCCAGCAGCCTACCACAGGGTTTGAAAGCTTTCTTT.

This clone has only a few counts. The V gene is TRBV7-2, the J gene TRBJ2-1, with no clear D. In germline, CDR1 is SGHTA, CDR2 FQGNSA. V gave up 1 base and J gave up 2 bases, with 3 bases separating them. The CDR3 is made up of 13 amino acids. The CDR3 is CASSLGPYNEQFF. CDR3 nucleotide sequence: TGTGCCAGCAGCTTAGGGCCCTACAATGAGCAGTTCTTC.